The rows below give T cell receptor beta chains drawn from one sample of a study of T cell changes during pregnancy in multiple sclerosis. Some clones are missing from TCRdb's copy, which holds only in-frame ones; the method was immunoSEQ multiplex PCR. The profile covers 100,000 or so clones, with 85% to 95% appearing a single time and over 1.5% taken by the ten largest. Here the sequenced sample was peripheral blood, taken after pregnancy. These receptors were collected from a female donor in good health, enrolled as a control in a pregnancy study. Both conserved end residues are part of each CDR3. The D gene is left open where the match is weak. Size values are once, few and many counts, or a class for expanded clones, and some rows have none.

>15|TRBJ2-3|.|.|TRBV18
TGTGCCAGCTCACCAGGGCGACGGTTTTTAGATACGCAGTATTTT
CASSPGRRFLDTQYF
>14|TRBJ2-7|.|TRBD2|TRBV6-5
TGTGCCAGCAGTTTACTAGCGGGGTTGTACGAGCAGTACTTC
CASSLLAGLYEQYF
>14|TRBJ1-5|.|.|TRBV19
TGTGCCAGTACCATGGGCCAGTTGAATCAGCCCCAGCATTTT
CASTMGQLNQPQHF
>15|TRBJ2-3|.|TRBD2|TRBV6-4
TGTGCCAGCAGTGAGCGGGGGTTTAGCACAGATACGCAGTATTTT
CASSERGFSTDTQYF
>15|TRBJ2-2|once|.|TRBV7-9
TGTGCCAGCAGCTTATATGCGAGGAACACCGGGGAGCTGTTTTTT
CASSLYARNTGELFF
>17|TRBJ2-1|.|TRBD2|TRBV5-1
TGCGCCAGCAGCACGGGACTAGCGGGAGGGTCCTACAATGAGCAGTTCTTC
CASSTGLAGGSYNEQFF
>14|TRBJ2-1|.|TRBD1|TRBV7-9
TGTGCCAGCAGCTTCGGGGGACAGGTTCGTGAGCAGTTCTTC
CASSFGGQVREQFF
>15|TRBJ2-1|once|TRBD2|TRBV30
TGTGCCTGGAGCCCCGGACTAGCACAGGGCAATGAGCAGTTCTTC
CAWSPGLAQGNEQFF
>14|TRBJ1-1|few|.|TRBV2
TGTGCCAGCAGGACGACACTTATGAACACTGAAGCTTTCTTT
CASRTTLMNTEAFF
>15|TRBJ2-3|.|TRBD2|TRBV5-4
TGTGCCAGCAGCTTGTGGCGGGAGTACGCAGATACGCAGTATTTT
CASSLWREYADTQYF
>16|TRBJ1-5|.|TRBD1|TRBV2
TGTGCCAGCAGGAAATTTCGGGACAGTTTAAATCAGCCCCAGCATTTT
CASRKFRDSLNQPQHF
>15|TRBJ2-5|.|.|TRBV5-1
TGCGCCAGCAGCGGGGGACATGGTGGTGGAGAGACCCAGTACTTC
CASSGGHGGGETQYF
>14|TRBJ2-5|.|TRBD1|TRBV18
TGTGCCAGCTCAAGGACAGGGGCGCAGGAGACCCAGTACTTC
CASSRTGAQETQYF
>15|TRBJ2-1|.|TRBD2|TRBV7-2
TGTGCCAGCAGCTTAGCGCGAACTAGCGGGAGCATGAAGTTCTTC
CASSLARTSGSMKFF
>14|TRBJ2-7|.|TRBD1|TRBV6-6
TGTGCCAGCAGCCCCCGGGACAGGCCCTACGAGCAGTACTTC
CASSPRDRPYEQYF
>15|TRBJ1-2|.|TRBD1|TRBV4-1
TGCGCCAGCAGCCAAGGGGGACAGGGGGCTGGAGGCTACACCTTC
CASSQGGQGAGGYTF
>16|TRBJ2-1|.|TRBD2|TRBV5-6
TGTGCCAGCATAAAACTAGGGAGGGGTGGGGGTAATGAGCAGTTCTTC
CASIKLGRGGGNEQFF
>13|TRBJ2-5|.|.|TRBV2
TGTGCCAGCAGTGTATCGCCGGGAGAGACCCAGTACTTC
CASSVSPGETQYF
>17|TRBJ2-1|.|TRBD2|TRBV7-6
TGTGCCAGCAGCGCCAGCGGGAGTGTCACAGTAGTCGATGAGCAGTTCTTC
CASSASGSVTVVDEQFF
>14|TRBJ2-7|.|TRBD1|TRBV6-5
TGTGCCAGCAGTTACGGGACAGGGGCCTACGAGCAGTACTTC
CASSYGTGAYEQYF
>16|TRBJ1-2|.|.|TRBV4-2
TGTGCCAGCAGCCAAGACCGGGCACGGGATAACTATGGCTACACCTTC
CASSQDRARDNYGYTF
>13|TRBJ2-2|.|.|TRBV28
TGTGCCAGCAGTCCGGGGTGGACCGGGGAGCTGTTTTTT
CASSPGWTGELFF
>14|TRBJ2-7|.|.|TRBV6-1
TGTGCCAGCAGTGACCAGCGGGTAGCCTACGAGCAGTACTTC
CASSDQRVAYEQYF
>16|TRBJ2-7|.|TRBD2|TRBV5-1
TGCGCCAGCAGCTTAGGACTAGCGGGAGTCGGGCACGAGCAGTACTTC
CASSLGLAGVGHEQYF
>14|TRBJ2-6|.|.|TRBV6-5
TGTGCCAGCAAGGGACTCTCTGGGGCCAACGTCCTGACTTTC
CASKGLSGANVLTF
>16|TRBJ2-7|once|.|TRBV28
TGTGCCAGCCACCAGGGGACGAGCGGGGCCTCCTACGAGCAGTACTTC
CASHQGTSGASYEQYF
>15|TRBJ2-7|.|TRBD2|TRBV5-1
TGCGCCAGCAGCCCTAAGGGACTAGCGGGCTACGAGCAGTACTTC
CASSPKGLAGYEQYF
>14|TRBJ2-1|few|TRBD2|TRBV5-1
TGCGCCAGCAATCAAGCGGGAGGGTACAATGAGCAGTTCTTC
CASNQAGGYNEQFF
>13|TRBJ2-7|.|.|TRBV10-3
TGTGCCATCAGTGAGGAAAACAGCTACGAGCAGTACTTC
CAISEENSYEQYF
>15|TRBJ2-7|.|.|TRBV5-1
TGCGCCAGCAGCTTGGGCCAGGTCCTAACCTACGAGCAGTACTTC
CASSLGQVLTYEQYF
>16|TRBJ1-1|.|TRBD1|TRBV27
TGTGCCAGCAGTTTAGGGGCCCAGGGGGCGGCCACTGAAGCTTTCTTT
CASSLGAQGAATEAFF
>14|TRBJ2-5|.|TRBD1|TRBV5-4
TGTGCCAGCAGGTTAGACAGGGGGGAAGAGACCCAGTACTTC
CASRLDRGEETQYF
>15|TRBJ2-7|.|TRBD1|TRBV5-1
TGCGCCAGCAGCTTGGGGGGGACAGGGGTCTACGAGCAGTACTTC
CASSLGGTGVYEQYF
>16|TRBJ2-7|once|TRBD2|TRBV7-8
TGTGCCAGCAGCTTAAATGTGGTAGCGGGAGGCTACGAGCAGTACTTC
CASSLNVVAGGYEQYF
>18|TRBJ2-1|.|TRBD1|TRBV4-1
TGCGCCAGCAGCCAAGATCCCACGGGACAGGGTTCCTACAATGAGCAGTTCTTC
CASSQDPTGQGSYNEQFF
>15|TRBJ2-1|.|TRBD1|TRBV27
TGTGCCAGCAGTTTATACAGGGGGTCCTACAATGAGCAGTTCTTC
CASSLYRGSYNEQFF
>13|TRBJ2-7|.|.|TRBV13
TGTGCCAGCAGCTTAGGGTCCGGGGACGAGCAGTACTTC
CASSLGSGDEQYF
>16|TRBJ2-7|.|TRBD1|TRBV28
TGTGCCAGCAGGACGATGGGCACAGGGGGTTCCTACGAGCAGTACTTC
CASRTMGTGGSYEQYF
>15|TRBJ1-5|.|.|TRBV5-8
TGTGCCAGCAGCTCCGTCGACAGGTTCAATCAGCCCCAGCATTTT
CASSSVDRFNQPQHF
>16|TRBJ2-3|once|TRBD2|TRBV5-1
TGCGCCAGCAGCCCCGCCCGCGGGAGGGCCCCAGATACGCAGTATTTT
CASSPARGRAPDTQYF
>15|TRBJ2-3|.|TRBD2|TRBV6-5
TGTGCCAGCAGTCCCTTAGCGGGAGGGGCAGATACGCAGTATTTT
CASSPLAGGADTQYF
>15|TRBJ1-4|.|.|TRBV5-1
TGCGCCAGCAGCCCGACAGGAGCAACTAATGAAAAACTGTTTTTT
CASSPTGATNEKLFF
>16|TRBJ1-1|.|TRBD1|TRBV6-1
TGTGCCAGCAGTGAAGCCGGGACAGGGTGGAACACTGAAGCTTTCTTT
CASSEAGTGWNTEAFF
>14|TRBJ2-1|.|.|TRBV9
TGTGCCAGCAGCACGGGAAGCTCCTACAATGAGCAGTTCTTC
CASSTGSSYNEQFF
>13|TRBJ1-3|.|TRBD1|TRBV27
TGTGCCAGCAGTCGGACAGGTGGAAACACCATATATTTT
CASSRTGGNTIYF
>13|TRBJ2-5|.|.|TRBV5-1
TGCGCCAGCAGCTTTGCAGGGATGGAGACCCAGTACTTC
CASSFAGMETQYF
>16|TRBJ2-7|.|TRBD1|TRBV5-5
TGTGCCAGCAGCTTGGTAGGGGGACAGGGGGCCTACGAGCAGTACTTC
CASSLVGGQGAYEQYF
>16|TRBJ2-1|.|.|TRBV6-4
TGTGCCAGCAGTGATATCGTAGGGGCAGGAACCAATGAGCAGTTCTTC
CASSDIVGAGTNEQFF
>18|TRBJ2-3|.|.|TRBV5-6
TGTGCCAGCAAGCCGTGGGAGTGGACTTCGCTGGGCACAGATACGCAGTATTTT
CASKPWEWTSLGTDTQYF
>17|TRBJ1-1|.|TRBD1|TRBV7-8
TGTGCCAGCAGCCTAAGAGGGACAGGGATTATGAACACTGAAGCTTTCTTT
CASSLRGTGIMNTEAFF
>15|TRBJ1-3|.|TRBD1|TRBV15
TGTGCCACCAGCAGGGACAGGGGGCCTGGAAACACCATATATTTT
CATSRDRGPGNTIYF
>13|TRBJ1-4|.|.|TRBV2
TGTGCCAGCACGGGCAGGGGTGGTGAAAAACTGTTTTTT
CASTGRGGEKLFF
>14|TRBJ1-1|.|.|TRBV5-1
TGCGCCAGCAGCTTGCAGACAGTTAACACTGAAGCTTTCTTT
CASSLQTVNTEAFF
>15|TRBJ2-7|.|TRBD2|TRBV5-1
TGCGCCAGCAGCTTTCAGGCGGGAGTGTCTTACGAGCAGTACTTC
CASSFQAGVSYEQYF